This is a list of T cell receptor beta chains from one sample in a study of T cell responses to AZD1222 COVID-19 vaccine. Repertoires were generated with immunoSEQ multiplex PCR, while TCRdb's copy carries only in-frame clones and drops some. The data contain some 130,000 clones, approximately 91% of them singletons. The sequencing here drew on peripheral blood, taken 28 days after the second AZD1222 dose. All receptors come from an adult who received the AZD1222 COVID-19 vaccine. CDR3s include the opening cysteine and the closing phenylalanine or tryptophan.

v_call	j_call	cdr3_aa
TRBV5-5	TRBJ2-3	CASSLAPLTGTTDTQYF
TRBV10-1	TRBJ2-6	CASRPPNRTGPYGANVLTF
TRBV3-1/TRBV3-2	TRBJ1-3	CASSLGTESSGNTIYF
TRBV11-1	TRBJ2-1	CASSLRTGGQISEQFF
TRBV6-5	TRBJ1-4	CASSRSTGESEKLFF
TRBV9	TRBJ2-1	CASSVEDLVASGRAYNEQFF
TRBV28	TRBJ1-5	CASSWSKQLNQPQHF
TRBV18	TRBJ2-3	CASSPNRGWGTDTQYF
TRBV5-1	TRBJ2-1	CASSLTSGTYNEQFF
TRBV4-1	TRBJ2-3	CASSWREAGTDTQYF
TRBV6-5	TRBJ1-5	CASSYSFLGNQPQHF
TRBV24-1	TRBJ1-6	CATSRAGDNSPLHF
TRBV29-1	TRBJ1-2	CSLGDFYGYTF
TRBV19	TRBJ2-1	CASSLVAGIKFF
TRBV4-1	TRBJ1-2	CASSQDKPMTVQTGGQDYGYTF
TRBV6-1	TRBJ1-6	CASSELDRLSSPLHF
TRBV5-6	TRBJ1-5	CASSRDGGNQPQHF
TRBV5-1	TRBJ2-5	CASSAQETQYF
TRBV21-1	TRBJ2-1	CASSLWRAQGLLRHEQFF
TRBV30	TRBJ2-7	CAWSMGWGAYEQYF
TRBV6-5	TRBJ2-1	CASSYWGQGGNEQFF
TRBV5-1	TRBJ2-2	CASSLAGLYVNTGELFF
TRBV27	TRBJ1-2	CASSFDRDYGYTF
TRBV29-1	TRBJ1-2	CSVVSTNYGYTF
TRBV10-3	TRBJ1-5	CAIRGQSNQPQHF
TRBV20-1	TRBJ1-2	CSARTGLGYTF
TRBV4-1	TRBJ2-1	CAGSQHLRVNEQFF
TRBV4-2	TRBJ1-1	CASSQAFTINTGGSAPPEAFF
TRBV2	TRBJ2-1	CASTTPQGALLSSYNEQFF
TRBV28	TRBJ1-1	CASSKQGAAEAFF
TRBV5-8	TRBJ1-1	CASSPQGFTEAFF
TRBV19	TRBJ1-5	CASSINRGNQPQHF
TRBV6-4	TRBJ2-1	CASSDSNSGAGNEQFF
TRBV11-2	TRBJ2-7	CASSPRLAGGSYEQYF
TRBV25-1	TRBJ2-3	CASRATGDTQYF
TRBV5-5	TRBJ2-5	CASSWEGTAQETQYF
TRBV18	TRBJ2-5	CASSPARQTQYF
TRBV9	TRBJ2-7	CASSVASQGLYEQYF
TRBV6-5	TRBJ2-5	CASSRLWGGQETQYF
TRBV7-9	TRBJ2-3	CASSFRQGASDTQYF
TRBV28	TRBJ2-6	CASYRDNSGANVLTF
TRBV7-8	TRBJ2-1	CASSINRDRGNEQFF
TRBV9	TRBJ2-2	CASSATSGTNTGELFF
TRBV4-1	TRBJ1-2	CASSQKTLINYGYTF
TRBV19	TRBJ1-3	CASSIEDRQVFSGNTIYF
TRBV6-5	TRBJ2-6	CASSYGGSGANVLTF